A single sample is the source of the 15 T cell receptor beta chains below, sequenced in a study of beta chain features in type 1 diabetes. Expressed TCRB transcripts got sequenced, as all isolated RNA was reverse transcribed. Repertoires were generated with immunoSEQ multiplex PCR, while TCRdb's copy carries only in-frame clones and drops some. The sample includes 200,000 to 300,000 clones, around 21% seen only once; the top ten take about 0.027%. No antigen is known for these receptors. Findings and caveats of the study: Among patients with Type 1 diabetes, TCRB CDR3s were moderately but significantly shorter in every one of the four CD4+ subsets.

Source material: naive CD4+ T cells from blood. Receptors originate from a woman aged 40 to 49 with type 1 diabetes.

V is TRBV5-6 and J is TRBJ2-1; TRBD2 matches 8 bases. This CDR3 region has 14 residues. Germline V gene sequence: CDR1 SGHDT, CDR2 YYEEEE. V gave up 1 base and J gave up 7 bases; unmatched junction bases: 4. In DNA, the CDR3 is TGTGCCAGCAGCTTGACTAGCGGCGTTAATGAGCAGTTCTTC. Its protein is CASSLTSGVNEQFF.

This clone occurred a few times. V usage is TRBV7-9 and J usage is TRBJ1-5, with D tentatively TRBD1 (5 bases). V lost 1 base to trimming and J lost 0 bases, with 7 bases between them. The CDR3 loop spans 15 amino acids. CDR1 and CDR2 (germline): SEHNR, FQNEAQ (reference sequence). The CDR3 DNA reads as TGTGCCAGCAGCTTAGGCGACAGTAGCAATCAGCCCCAGCATTTT. This encodes CASSLGDSSNQPQHF.

The chain links TRBV19 to TRBJ2-2; a possible D gene is TRBD2 (6 bases). Germline CDR1 LNHDA, CDR2 SQIVND (reference sequence). The CDR3 totals 14 residues. In DNA, the CDR3 is TGTGCGACGGAGGGCGGACTGAACACCGGGGAGCTGTTTTTT. Translating it yields CATEGGLNTGELFF.

A few counts support this clone. The chain is built from TRBV5-1 and TRBJ2-1; 15 bases align to TRBD2. This CDR3 is 17 amino acids long. J gave up 6 bases and V 1 base, and 5 bases lay outside the gene matches. CDR1 is SGHRS and CDR2 is YFSETQ in the germline V gene. The CDR3 sequence is CASSLSPGLAGGNEQFF. In DNA, the CDR3 is TGCGCCAGCAGCTTGTCCCCGGGACTAGCGGGGGGCAATGAGCAGTTCTTC.

The chain joins TRBV5-6 to TRBJ2-4, with D tentatively TRBD1 (6 bases). Trimming removed 2 bases from V and 3 bases from J, with 12 bases in between. Germline assignment: CDR1 SGHDT and CDR2 YYEEEE. The CDR3 spans 15 residues. For the CDR3, the DNA is TGTGCCAGCAGCTTCGGACAGCTACACAAAAACATTCAGTACTTC. Translated: CASSFGQLHKNIQYF.

This clone was seen only a few times. This chain uses TRBV4-2 with TRBJ2-1; D remains ambiguous. This CDR3 spans 14 amino acids. The germline V gene has CDR1 LGHNA and CDR2 YNFKEQ. Between the trimmed V and J ends, which lost 1 base and 0 bases, there was a span of 4 bases. CDR3 loop: CASSQGSSYNEQFF. The CDR3 nucleotides read TGTGCCAGCAGCCAAGGGAGCTCCTACAATGAGCAGTTCTTC.

V is TRBV30 and J is TRBJ1-1; a possible D gene is TRBD1 (6 bases). The germline CDR1 and CDR2 sequences are GTSNPN and SVGIG (reference sequence). V was shortened by 2 bases and J by 7 bases, with 11 bases between the two germline ends. This CDR3 is 12 amino acids long. For the CDR3, the DNA is TGTGCCTGGAGTACAGGGAAGAGTGAAGCTTTCTTT. Protein: CAWSTGKSEAFF.

This chain connects TRBV7-9 to TRBJ1-1; D is uncertain. Trimming shortened V by 0 bases and J by 8 bases, and 13 bases separated the two germline ends. Germline V lookup: CDR1 SEHNR, CDR2 FQNEAQ (reference sequence). The CDR3 spans 14 residues. CDR3 coding DNA: TGTGCCAGCAGCTTAGCCCCGACACGTATGGAAGCTTTCTTT. Encoded protein: CASSLAPTRMEAFF.

The chain has TRBV19 and TRBJ1-5; D is possibly TRBD1 (6 bases). Trimming removed 5 bases at V and 5 bases at J, with 10 bases between. CDR1 LNHDA and CDR2 SQIVND come from the germline V gene (reference sequence). The CDR3 consists of 13 residues. CDR3 DNA sequence: TGTGCCAGTAGTGCGGACAGATATCAGCCCCAGCATTTT. It yields the protein CASSADRYQPQHF.

This clone was detected only a few times. CDR3 DNA: TGTGCCAGCAGCGTAGGCTCCTTGGGAGGCTATGGCTACACCTTC. As protein: CASSVGSLGGYGYTF. This chain links TRBV9 with TRBJ1-2; no reliable D call. Germline lookup yields CDR1 SGDLS and CDR2 YYNGEE. V gave up 0 bases and J gave up 4 bases, with 13 bases separating them. The CDR3 is made up of 15 amino acids.

The chain uses TRBV18 and TRBJ2-3, with D perhaps matching TRBD1 (7 bases). Germline V gives CDR1 KGHSH, CDR2 LQKENI. The CDR3 covers 17 residues. V lost 5 bases and J lost 5, with 23 bases in between. This chain's CDR3 is CASSYLVTGTGRDTQYF. CDR3 coding DNA: TGTGCCAGCTCATACTTGGTGACAGGGACTGGCAGAGATACGCAGTATTTT.

The sample holds a few counts of this clone. This chain connects TRBV28 to TRBJ1-1; no reliable D call. The V end lost 4 bases, the J end lost 4 bases, and 13 bases lay between the germline ends. Germline V gene sequence: CDR1 MDHEN, CDR2 SYDVKM. The CDR3 runs to 14 residues. CDR3 protein: CASSSPRHPTEAFF. CDR3 DNA sequence: TGTGCCAGCAGTTCCCCCAGGCACCCCACTGAAGCTTTCTTT.

The count of this clone is one. This rearrangement joins TRBV9 to TRBJ2-1, with D perhaps matching TRBD1 (5 bases). This CDR3 contains 14 residues. With 3 bases removed from V and 5 bases from J, the gap between germline ends came to 12 bases. The germline CDR1 and CDR2 sequences are SGDLS and YYNGEE. The CDR3 bases are TGTGCCAGCAGCGACAGGCGGTGGAACAATGAGCAGTTCTTC. This gives the protein CASSDRRWNNEQFF.

In this sample, this clone turned up a few times. The chain has TRBV28 and TRBJ2-7; the D gene is possibly TRBD1 (6 bases). This CDR3 contains 13 residues. Germline CDR1 is MDHEN and CDR2 is SYDVKM. Trimming stripped 7 bases from V and 2 bases from J, with 12 bases between. The CDR3 protein is CASMTGSPYEQYF. CDR3 in DNA: TGTGCCAGCATGACAGGAAGCCCCTACGAGCAGTACTTC.

The chain combines TRBV5-4 with TRBJ2-5; 7 positions match TRBD1. The germline V gene has CDR1 SGHNT and CDR2 YYREEE (reference sequence). V lost 7 bases, J lost 5 bases, and 11 bases stayed unmatched. The CDR3 is 14 amino acids. The CDR3 DNA reads as TGTGCCAGCTCTGGGGGACAGCGAACGGAGACCCAGTACTTC. Its protein product is CASSGGQRTETQYF.